These 11 T cell receptor beta chains originate from one sample sequenced in a study of PD-1 blockade in classical Hodgkin lymphoma. The method was immunoSEQ multiplex PCR; TCRdb's version includes in-frame clones alone and lacks a portion of them. The table has some 40,000 clones, less than 80% seen once. Following autologous stem cell transplantation, relapse occurred in every patient, and exposure to brentuximab vedotin varied. The specimen comprised peripheral blood mononuclear cells (PBMCs), sampled at baseline. These receptor sequences come from a human donor with classical Hodgkin lymphoma.

The chain combines TRBV6-1 with TRBJ1-5, with TRBD1 identical over 9 bases. The ends lost 8 bases at V and 5 bases at J; junction bases unmatched: 10. Germline V gene data show CDR1 as MNHNS and CDR2 as SASEGT. The CDR3 runs to 15 residues. The DNA for the CDR3 is TGTGCCAGCCGATGGGACAGGGTCGGGGATCAGCCCCAGCATTTT. This sequence encodes CASRWDRVGDQPQHF.

The CDR3 bases are TGTGCCAGCAGCTACGACAGTGAAGCTTTCTTT. Protein: CASSYDSEAFF. The chain joins TRBV2 to TRBJ1-1, with D possibly TRBD1 on 5 matching bases. V gave up 6 bases and J gave up 7 bases, with 9 bases separating them. CDR1 and CDR2 (germline): SNHLY, FYNNEI. The CDR3 spans 11 residues.

The chain links TRBV28 to TRBJ2-7; a weak D match, TRBD1 (5 bases). V dropped 2 bases and J dropped 2 bases, with 16 bases sitting between them. Germline V gives CDR1 MDHEN, CDR2 SYDVKM. The CDR3 runs to 16 residues. CDR3 sequence reads: CASSLASPRTPYEQYF. The CDR3 DNA follows: TGTGCCAGCAGTTTAGCCTCACCGAGGACACCCTACGAGCAGTACTTC.

The chain carries TRBV2 and TRBJ2-1; the D gene is possibly TRBD2 (6 bases). This CDR3 has 13 residues. Germline CDR1 reads SNHLY; CDR2 reads FYNNEI. Trimming shortened V by 6 bases and J by 10 bases, and 16 bases separated the two germline ends. The CDR3 bases are TGTGCCAGCAGCTATACCGAGGAGGGAGAGCAGTTCTTC. Encoded protein: CASSYTEEGEQFF. Using reference TRBV2 and TRBJ2-1 for the parts outside the CDR3, the full variable domain is EPEVTQTPSHQVTQMGQEVILRCVPISNHLYFYWYRQILGQKVEFLVSFYNNEISEKSEIFDDQFSVERPDGSNFTLKIRSTKLEDSAMYFCASSYTEEGEQFFGPGTRLTVL.

This clone was counted only a few times. V gene TRBV28 combines with J gene TRBJ1-1; 8 positions agree with TRBD1. Germline CDR1 MDHEN, CDR2 SYDVKM. V shed 4 bases, J shed 4 bases, and the junction held 5 bases outside the gene matches. This CDR3 region has 14 residues. The CDR3 region has the DNA TGTGCCAGCAGTTCACCGGGACAGGCCACTGAAGCTTTCTTT. This sequence encodes CASSSPGQATEAFF.

The V call is TRBV5-4, the J call TRBJ2-5, with D uncertain. Germline CDR1 and CDR2: SGHNT and YYREEE (reference sequence). V was cut by 0 bases and J by 2 bases, with 11 bases left in between. This CDR3 region has 15 residues. CDR3 amino acids: CASSLDHGGQETQYF. DNA for the CDR3: TGTGCCAGCAGCTTGGACCACGGCGGACAAGAGACCCAGTACTTC.

In this sample, this clone turned up a few times. The CDR3 DNA sequence: TGTGCCAGCAGCGGAGACTTTGGAGGCTACACCTTC. It codes for CASSGDFGGYTF. The genes are TRBV9 and TRBJ1-2; D gene unclear. The CDR3 covers 12 residues. Per the germline V gene, CDR1 is SGDLS and CDR2 is YYNGEE. Trimming removed 3 bases at V and 8 bases at J, with 11 bases between.

Comment on this clone: A much bigger clone sits one base away, suggesting this may be a read error. The V call is TRBV5-1, the J call TRBJ1-3; tentative D call: TRBD1 (5 bases). This CDR3 contains 16 residues. The V end was cut by 2 bases, the J end by 2 bases, with 14 bases between. Germline V gives CDR1 SGHRS, CDR2 YFSETQ. CDR3 sequence: CASSFGLVGAGNTIYF. CDR3 coding DNA: TGCGCCAGCAGCTTTGGGCTTGTGGGGGCTGGAAACACCATATATTTT. The full variable domain, with the rest looked up from reference TRBV5-1 and TRBJ1-3, is KAGVTQTPRYLIKTRGQQVTLSCSPISGHRSVSWYQQTPGQGLQFLFEYFSETQRNKGNFPGRFSGRQFSNSRSEMNVSTLELGDSALYLCASSFGLVGAGNTIYFGEGSWLTVV.

V gene TRBV12-5 combines with J gene TRBJ2-6; D remains unclear. This CDR3 is built from 15 residues. Germline V gene data show CDR1 as LGHNT and CDR2 as FRNRAP. Between the trimmed V and J ends, which lost 1 base and 2 bases, there was a span of 6 bases. The CDR3 region is CASGLGSAGANVLTF. In nucleotides, the CDR3 is TGTGCTAGTGGTTTGGGGAGTGCTGGGGCCAACGTCCTGACTTTC.

The genes are TRBV11-3 and TRBJ2-1; TRBD2 agrees at 7 bases. The CDR3 is 14 amino acids. Trimming removed 2 bases from V and 13 bases from J; junction bases left unmatched: 11. The germline CDR1 and CDR2 sequences are SGHNT and YENEEA. The chain's CDR3 is CASSLPGGSYFQFF. In DNA, the CDR3 is TGTGCCAGCAGCTTACCTGGCGGGAGTTACTTTCAGTTCTTC.

The chain is built from TRBV11-2 and TRBJ2-7; 11 nucleotides match TRBD2. Germline V lookup: CDR1 SGHAT, CDR2 FQNNGV. The V gene end was trimmed by 2 bases and the J gene end by 4 bases; junction bases not matched to a gene: 10. CDR3 length: 17 amino acids. The CDR3 nucleotides read TGTGCCAGCAGCTTATGGCCCCAACTAGCGGGAGCTTACGAGCAGTACTTC. It yields the protein CASSLWPQLAGAYEQYF. The full variable domain, completed using reference TRBV11-2 and TRBJ2-7, is EAGVAQSPRYKIIEKRQSVAFWCNPISGHATLYWYQQILGQGPKLLIQFQNNGVVDDSQLPKDRFSAERLKGVDSTLKIQPAKLEDSAVYLCASSLWPQLAGAYEQYFGPGTRLTVT.